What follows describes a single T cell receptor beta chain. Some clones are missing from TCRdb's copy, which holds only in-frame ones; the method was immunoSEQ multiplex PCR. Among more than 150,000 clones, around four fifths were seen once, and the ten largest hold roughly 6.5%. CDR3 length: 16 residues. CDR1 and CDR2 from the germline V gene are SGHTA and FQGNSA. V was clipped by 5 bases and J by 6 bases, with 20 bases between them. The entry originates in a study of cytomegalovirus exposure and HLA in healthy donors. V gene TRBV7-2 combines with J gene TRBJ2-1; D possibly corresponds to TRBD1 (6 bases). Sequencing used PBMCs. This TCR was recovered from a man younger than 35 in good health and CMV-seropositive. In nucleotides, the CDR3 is TGTGCCAGCAGCCTACGGACAGCAGGGGCGGGCAATGAGCAGTTCTTC. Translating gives CASSLRTAGAGNEQFF.